This T cell receptor (beta chain) is drawn from a study of OX40 agonist ivuxolimab in advanced cancers. Study-wide context: The costimulatory receptor OX40 (CD134) was targeted by ivuxolimab, a fully human IgG2 agonistic monoclonal antibody. Intravenous ivuxolimab was administered to patients every 2 weeks at six dose levels: 0.01, 0.1, 0.3, 1.5, 3 and 10 mg/kg. Of the approximately 54 patients in dose escalation, some 20 had hepatocellular carcinoma, about 15 had melanoma, 9 had renal cell carcinoma and 9 had head and neck cancer. In the dose-escalation cohort, roughly 82% of patients were male, and the mean age was roughly 60 years with a range of roughly 20 to 79. Prior anti-PD-1, anti-PD-L1 or anti-CTLA-4 therapy was permitted, and checkpoint inhibitors had been received by around 40% of dose-escalation patients. Partial responses occurred in three dose-escalation patients: two with cutaneous melanoma and one with hepatocellular carcinoma. Peripheral TCRbeta sequencing aimed to test whether ivuxolimab altered TCR sequence diversity and caused clonal T-cell expansion. The paper describes the monotherapy dose-escalation part (N = 52 patients) of the phase I trial of ivuxolimab. General conclusions and limits of the study: Clonal expansion of both CD4+ and CD8+ blood T cells was observed from baseline to week 6 at doses 0.1 to 3.0 mg/kg. Partial responders in the 0.1-3.0 mg/kg groups had among the lowest normalized peripheral clonal expansion, especially among CD8+ T cells. Antigen specificity was not determined for the clonally expanded peripheral T cells. On average, CD8+ T cells showed more expanded clones than CD4+ T cells after ivuxolimab. Low levels of normalized T-cell clonal expansion were also seen in some patients who did not respond.

Genomic DNA was isolated from the sorted cells so that the TCRbeta CDR3 region could be sequenced. The immunoSEQ Assay was used for sequencing of TCRbeta CDR3 regions. Imported from immuneACCESS, the table was reduced by TCRdb to in-frame sequences with V and J called. These copies leave out some clones; in studies compared against another copy, an unresolved V gene accounts for under half, and the cause of the remainder is not known. This sample is represented by fewer than 80,000 clones; roughly nine tenths of them were singletons. Clones ranked in the top ten supply approximately 5.6% of the sample. Via the germline V gene, CDR1 is SGHRS and CDR2 YFSETQ. The CDR3 goes from the cysteine to the phenylalanine over 15 residues. Only the CDR3 part of the read is kept: 45 bases, read in frame from the first base. The trim is 7 bases for V and 0 bases for J, with a gap of 15 bases between the germline ends.

The trial excluded patients who had a history of autoimmune disease or who were on systemic immunosuppression. Peripheral blood for TCR sequencing was drawn from every dose cohort at baseline, at cycle 4 day 1 and at cycle 7 day 1. The samples were drawn from a first-in-human, open-label, multicenter phase I dose-escalation trial of ivuxolimab. Adults with locally advanced or metastatic head and neck squamous cell, hepatocellular, melanoma or renal cell carcinoma were enrolled in the trial. CD4+ and CD8+ T cells were sorted separately from peripheral blood before TCR sequencing. In the case of this clone: Its antigen is still unknown. No per-base quality is available; no much larger clone lies one base away.

Sequencing was performed on CD4+ or CD8+ T cells sorted from blood, taken in a trial of the OX40 agonist ivuxolimab. The origin of this receptor is an adult with an advanced solid tumor such as melanoma, head and neck, liver or kidney cancer. The chain is assembled from TRBV5-1 and TRBJ2-3, and perhaps TRBD1 as D gene, on 6 matching bases. The CDR3 region reads CASAPTGQSTDTQYF. Read as DNA, the sequence is TGCGCCAGCGCCCCCACGGGACAAAGCACAGATACGCAGTATTTT.